The 26 T cell receptor beta chains in this list originate from one sample, sequenced in a study of tumor-infiltrating lymphocytes in localized non-small cell lung cancer. The repertoire was sequenced with immunoSEQ multiplex PCR; TCRdb's copy has only in-frame clones and lacks some. The table shows 25,000 or so clones, with roughly 63% occurring only once. The specimen was lung tumor tissue. The receptor source for this set is a human donor with non-small cell lung cancer.

The rearrangement uses TRBV18 and TRBJ1-2, with TRBD1 matching 8 bases. The CDR3 consists of 14 residues. In germline, CDR1 is KGHSH, CDR2 LQKENI. With V trimmed by 2 bases and J by 3 bases, 2 bases remained unmatched. The CDR3 spells CASSPGQGDYGYTF. The CDR3 region has the DNA TGTGCCAGCTCACCAGGACAGGGAGACTATGGCTACACCTTC.

V usage is TRBV6-6 and J usage is TRBJ2-7, with 7 bases that match TRBD1. The CDR3 contains 14 residues. The trim removed 6 bases at V and 2 bases at J, leaving 7 bases unmatched. Per germline, CDR1 MNHNY and CDR2 SVGAGI (reference sequence). The CDR3 nucleotides read TGTGCCAGCAGGACGACAGGGCTGGCCTACGAGCAGTACTTC. It translates to CASRTTGLAYEQYF.

J is TRBJ2-5 and V is TRBV11-2, with 13 bases matching TRBD2. V lost 3 bases to trimming and J lost 5 bases; unmatched junction nucleotides: 6. The CDR3 consists of 16 residues. Germline CDR1 and CDR2: SGHAT and FQNNGV. The CDR3 DNA follows: TGTGCCAGCAGCTTCCGACTAGCGGGAGGCCGGGAGACCCAGTACTTC. Residues: CASSFRLAGGRETQYF.

This chain links TRBV19 with TRBJ1-5, with D uncertain. CDR1 and CDR2 (germline): LNHDA, SQIVND (reference sequence). The CDR3 runs 14 residues. V gave up 7 bases and J gave up 1 base, with 11 bases separating them. CDR3 loop: CASKGRPSNQPQHF. For the CDR3, the DNA is TGTGCCAGTAAAGGCAGGCCCAGCAATCAGCCCCAGCATTTT. Full variable domain (rest looked up from reference TRBV19 and TRBJ1-5): DGGITQSPKYLFRKEGQNVTLSCEQNLNHDAMYWYRQDPGQGLRLIYYSQIVNDFQKGDIAEGYSVSREKKESFPLTVTSAQKNPTAFYLCASKGRPSNQPQHFGDGTRLSIL.

The J gene is TRBJ1-1, the V gene TRBV27; D might be TRBD1 (6 bases). V dropped 4 bases and J dropped 3 bases, with 24 bases sitting between them. This CDR3 comprises 18 residues. The V gene's germline CDR1 is MNHEY and CDR2 SMNVEV (reference sequence). The DNA of the CDR3 is TGTGCCAGCAGTTCAGATTACAGGGAAAGGGGCCCTGACACTGAAGCTTTCTTT. It is translated as CASSSDYRERGPDTEAFF.

The chain recombines TRBV6-1 with TRBJ2-3; no clear D. Germline lookup yields CDR1 MNHNS and CDR2 SASEGT. CDR3 length: 12 residues. Trimming pared 6 bases from V and 3 bases from J, leaving 7 bases between. DNA of the CDR3: TGTGCCAGCAGCGTACTTACAGATACGCAGTATTTT. It yields the protein CASSVLTDTQYF.

This clone has a handful of counts. This sequence joins TRBV6-1 and TRBJ1-5; D gene uncertain. V was pared by 7 bases and J by 7 bases, with 14 bases between. The CDR3 runs 13 residues. Germline CDR1 and CDR2: MNHNS and SASEGT. The CDR3 nucleotides are TGTGCCAGCAAGCCCCAGAATTACCAGCCCCAGCATTTT. It specifies CASKPQNYQPQHF.

The chain couples TRBV2 to TRBJ1-1; D unclear. CDR1 is SNHLY and CDR2 is FYNNEI in the germline V gene. Trimming took off 5 bases at V and 1 base at J, with 5 bases between the two ends. The length of the CDR3 is 12 residues. Written as DNA, the CDR3 is TGTGCCAGCAGTCTGGGGAACACTGAAGCTTTCTTT. As protein: CASSLGNTEAFF.

This clone was observed at least ten times. The CDR3 coding sequence is TGTGCCAGCAGTGATGGGGGTGGGAACAATGAGCAGTTCTTC. This sequence encodes CASSDGGGNNEQFF. The chain is built from TRBV2 and TRBJ2-1; possibly TRBD1 or TRBD2 for D (5 bases each). The CDR3 loop spans 14 amino acids. CDR1 and CDR2 from the germline V gene are SNHLY and FYNNEI. Trimming left V 3 bases short and J 5 bases short, with 11 bases between.

This clone turned up a few times. The rearrangement uses TRBV27 and TRBJ2-6; 8 bases are a match to TRBD1. Germline V gives CDR1 MNHEY, CDR2 SMNVEV (reference sequence). CDR3 size: 20 residues. The J segment lost 1 base and the V segment lost 2 bases, leaving 13 bases of the junction unmatched. The CDR3 loop is CASSLRQGNLLSSGANVLTF. For the CDR3, the DNA is TGTGCCAGCAGTTTACGACAGGGGAACCTCCTATCTTCTGGGGCCAACGTCCTGACTTTC.

This clone was seen only once. V usage is TRBV27 and J usage is TRBJ2-3; D unclear. Trimming took 5 bases from V and 4 from J, leaving 10 bases between them. This CDR3 has 13 residues. Germline assignment: CDR1 MNHEY and CDR2 SMNVEV (reference sequence). CDR3 bases: TGTGCCAGCAGTATCTTTGCGTCAGATACGCAGTATTTT. This sequence encodes CASSIFASDTQYF.

The chain employs TRBV5-8 and TRBJ1-3, with 10 nucleotides matching TRBD1. Unmatched junction bases numbered 5, after V lost 4 bases and J lost 4 bases. Germline assignment: CDR1 SGHTS and CDR2 YDEGEE. The CDR3 covers 15 residues. The CDR3 reads CASSLGQGVGNTIYF. The CDR3 DNA reads as TGTGCCAGCAGCCTCGGACAGGGGGTCGGAAACACCATATATTTT.

The chain combines TRBV27 with TRBJ2-5; weak D call: TRBD1 (6 bases). The germline V gene encodes CDR1 MNHEY and CDR2 SMNVEV (reference sequence). The CDR3 is 14 residues long. Trimming took off 7 bases at V and 3 bases at J, with 15 bases between the two ends. The CDR3 bases are TGTGCCAGCACCTTATACCCAGGGGAAGAGACCCAGTACTTC. Translation: CASTLYPGEETQYF.

In this sample, this clone turned up a few times. V and J are TRBV6-1 and TRBJ1-5; D may be TRBD1 (5 bases). V was shortened by 6 bases and J by 6 bases, with 18 bases between the two germline ends. The CDR3 contains 15 residues. CDR1 and CDR2 (germline): MNHNS, SASEGT. In DNA, the CDR3 is TGTGCCAGCAGAGCGGCAGGGAATTGGGGTCAGCCCCAGCATTTT. Protein: CASRAAGNWGQPQHF.

As concerns this clone: The sample has other DNA sequences that encode this CDR3 too. The V call is TRBV11-2, the J call TRBJ1-2; 7 nucleotides align to TRBD1. In germline, CDR1 is SGHAT, CDR2 FQNNGV. Unmatched junction bases numbered 2, after V lost 5 bases and J lost 2 bases. This CDR3 is built from 13 residues. Written as DNA, the CDR3 is TGTGCCAGCAGCCCGACAGGGAACTATGGCTACACCTTC. It codes for CASSPTGNYGYTF.

This clone is medium-sized within its sample. The chain is built from TRBV6-5 and TRBJ1-1, with D tentatively TRBD1 (5 bases). The CDR3 covers 14 residues. Germline CDR1 reads MNHEY; CDR2 reads SVGAGI. The V gene lost 6 bases and the J gene lost 1 base, with 12 bases spanning the gap. CDR3 nucleotides: TGTGCCAGCAGACGGGACGGATCGAACACTGAAGCTTTCTTT. Its protein is CASRRDGSNTEAFF.

CDR3: CASSAAGRTNEKLFF. The CDR3 DNA sequence: TGTGCCAGCAGCGCGGCAGGGAGAACTAATGAAAAACTGTTTTTT. The chain joins TRBV5-6 to TRBJ1-4, with D maybe TRBD1 (5 bases). The V gene lost 4 bases and the J gene lost 1 base, with 11 bases spanning the gap. CDR1 and CDR2 (germline): SGHDT, YYEEEE. The CDR3 is made up of 15 amino acids.

Points on this clone: Other DNA variants within this sample encode the same CDR3. The CDR3 nucleotides are TGTGCCAGCAGCCCCCAGGGGGCCTACGAGCAGTACTTC. Translating gives CASSPQGAYEQYF. V and J are TRBV9 and TRBJ2-7, with 7 positions matching TRBD1. Germline lookup yields CDR1 SGDLS and CDR2 YYNGEE. This CDR3 contains 13 residues. Trimming removed 4 bases from V and 2 bases from J; junction bases left unmatched: 3.

This chain joins TRBV19 and TRBJ2-3, with 14 bases lining up with TRBD2. V was clipped by 3 bases and J by 6 bases; unmatched bases: 8. This CDR3 is built from 17 residues. The germline V gene has CDR1 LNHDA and CDR2 SQIVND (reference sequence). The CDR3 reads CASSIGGTSGSRDTQYF. The CDR3 DNA follows: TGTGCCAGTAGTATTGGTGGGACTAGCGGGAGTCGCGATACGCAGTATTTT.

The chain joins TRBV5-1 to TRBJ2-3; 7 positions match TRBD2. CDR3 length: 16 amino acids. Losses at the gene ends were 0 bases for V and 7 bases for J; bases not matched to a gene: 11. Germline CDR1 SGHRS, CDR2 YFSETQ. The DNA for the CDR3 is TGCGCCAGCAGCTTGGGTGTGCGGGAGACTACAAATACGCAGTATTTT. Its translation: CASSLGVRETTNTQYF.

This chain links TRBV11-1 with TRBJ1-1; tentatively, D is TRBD1 (5 bases). Germline V gene data show CDR1 as SGHAT and CDR2 as FQDESV (reference sequence). There are 13 residues in the CDR3. V gave up 6 bases and J gave up 11 bases, with 19 bases separating them. CDR3 residues: CASSLPGAVTAFF. The CDR3 coding sequence is TGTGCCAGCAGTCTACCCGGGGCGGTAACGGCTTTCTTT. Using reference TRBV11-1 and TRBJ1-1 for the parts outside the CDR3, the full variable domain is EAEVAQSPRYKITEKSQAVAFWCDPISGHATLYWYRQILGQGPELLVQFQDESVVDDSQLPKDRFSAERLKGVDSTLKIQPAELGDSAMYLCASSLPGAVTAFFGQGTRLTVV.

This rearrangement joins TRBV7-8 to TRBJ1-2, with D unresolved. The V gene's germline CDR1 is SGHVS and CDR2 FQNEAQ. CDR3 length: 13 amino acids. V lost 2 bases to trimming and J lost 2 bases, with 6 bases between them. Here the CDR3 reads CASSLWQNYGYTF. The CDR3 bases are TGTGCCAGCAGCTTATGGCAGAACTATGGCTACACCTTC.

The J gene is TRBJ2-7, the V gene TRBV12-2; the DNA was not compared with TRBD2, the D call given in the table. TRBV12-2 is assigned pseudogene status. This CDR3 has 15 amino acids. The CDR3 DNA is TGTGCAAGTCGCTTAGGGAGAATGCGCCGGGACGAGCAGTACTTC. It specifies CASRLGRMRRDEQYF.

The CDR3 nucleotides are TGCGCCAGCAGCTTGGTAGGGACAGCCAACTACAATGAGCAGTTCTTC. It codes for CASSLVGTANYNEQFF. The V gene is TRBV5-1, the J gene TRBJ2-1; TRBD1 matches 7 bases. CDR1 and CDR2 (germline): SGHRS, YFSETQ. This CDR3 contains 16 residues. V gave up 0 bases and J gave up 3 bases; unmatched junction bases: 6.

The V gene is TRBV9, the J gene TRBJ2-3; 12 bases match TRBD2. Germline values: CDR1 SGDLS, CDR2 YYNGEE. This CDR3 is 16 amino acids long. V lost 4 bases to trimming and J lost 4 bases; unmatched junction nucleotides: 7. The CDR3 spells CASSPRTSGTADTQYF. The CDR3 DNA reads TGTGCCAGCAGCCCCCGGACTAGCGGGACAGCAGATACGCAGTATTTT. The variable domain in full, completed from reference TRBV9 and TRBJ2-3, reads DSGVTQTPKHLITATGQRVTLRCSPRSGDLSVYWYQQSLDQGLQFLIQYYNGEERAKGNILERFSAQQFPDLHSELNLSSLELGDSALYFCASSPRTSGTADTQYFGPGTRLTVL.

Remarks on this clone: The junction differs from germline at one of its ends, possibly a read error. This chain joins TRBV5-1 and TRBJ2-5; D is perhaps TRBD1 or TRBD2 (7 bases each). Germline V gene sequence: CDR1 SGHRS, CDR2 YFSETQ. The CDR3 is 16 residues long. The CDR3 DNA reads TGTGCCAGCAGCTTCCGACAGGGAGGGACCCAAGAGACCCAGTACTTC. Protein: CASSFRQGGTQETQYF. Using reference TRBV5-1 and TRBJ2-5 for the parts outside the CDR3, the full variable domain is KAGVTQTPRYLIKTRGQQVTLSCSPISGHRSVSWYQQTPGQGLQFLFEYFSETQRNKGNFPGRFSGRQFSNSRSEMNVSTLELGDSALYLCASSFRQGGTQETQYFGPGTRLLVL.